This T cell receptor (beta chain) stems from a study of shared clonotypes between healthy human individuals (dated by TCRdb to about 2020). Background for the entire study: The cohort included a few men and a couple of women between 18 and 49 years of age. Different laboratories and diverse techniques were used to prepare libraries and sequence TCR repertoires, to increase sequencing depth and limit assay-specific biases. The study deeply sequenced blood TCR repertoires of about 5 healthy adults to estimate repertoire size and the extent of clonotype sharing between individuals. For each donor, three plates each were used for CD4 naive and CD4 memory, two plates were used for CD8 naive, and one plate was used for CD8 memory. Per donor, leukapheresis produced somewhere between about 0.9 and 9 billion PBMCs. Broad study findings and their caveats: Larger estimated clonotype richness was generally found for naive subsets than for memory subsets. Compared with non-shared clonotypes, the clonotypes found in all four sorted-subset donors had higher generation probabilities. Sharing across a few donors was observed for 4.5% to 6.5% of naive CD4, about 4% of naive CD8, 2% to 2.5% of memory CD4, and roughly 0.43% of memory CD8 clonotypes. Because the study included only a small number of donors, the genetic and exposure-history diversity represented was limited. Based on pairwise subsampling, the degree of clonotype sharing among donors was expected to be affected by sequencing depth. Rarefaction of sorted-subset datasets indicated incomplete sequencing despite the large sequencing depth. Sampling was limited to blood, and TCR repertoires in tissue likely differ from TCR repertoires in blood.

Using the deep immunoSEQ assay, multiplex PCR amplified TCR CDR3 regions from genomic DNA. Extracted genomic DNA from each cell subset was spread evenly across all wells of several immunoSEQ 96-well plates, with each plate serving as a replicate. For sorted subsets, each replicate PCR was loaded with roughly 0.2 ug genomic DNA, equivalent to 25,000 to 35,000 T cell genomes. Purified libraries were measured with a Qubit 3.0 fluorometer, size-checked on a Bioanalyzer 2100, and measured again with the KAPA Library Quantification kit. Every immunoSEQ 96-well plate was sequenced on a dedicated single-read 150-cycle Illumina NextSeq 550 flow cell. Per the authors' processing: The immunoSEQ output contained only junctional sequences without quality scores, so filtering could not match that applied to full-length reads. Sequences were annotated with PyIR, a Python wrapper for IgBLAST v1.9, and V/J genes and CDR3 were assigned using IMGT germline references. Any read was removed if the V/J assignment was weak (E-value above 1e-6), the CDR3 was missing, or the read contained stop codons, out-of-frame junctions, or ambiguous translated residues. V3J clonotypes were defined as sequences sharing the same inferred V gene, J gene, and CDR3 amino acid sequence. The percentage overlap between two repertoires was calculated by dividing the number of shared unique clonotypes by the size of the smaller repertoire. Richness of each repertoire was evaluated using RTK rarefaction, the Chao1 estimator, and Recon v2.1 estimates of unobserved clonotypes. Generation probabilities were computed with OLGA for all TCRbeta clonotypes obtained by the gDNA method from a handful of donors. TCRdb obtained this table from immuneACCESS and retained in-frame rearrangements with V and J assigned. These tables miss some clones; where compared with another copy, unresolved V genes account for less than half of the shortfall, and the remainder is unexplained. D and trimming were read from the DNA, whereas the V and J calls and clone size are those reported in that table. Recorded for this sample are roughly 2 million clones; roughly 94% of them occurred a single time. The ten largest clones capture roughly 0.13% of the sample.

Donors were healthy HIV-negative adults with no recently reported acute infections or vaccinations. Every donor was a Caucasian adult residing in Nashville, Tennessee, USA. Magnetic negative selection was used to enrich CD4+ T cells, after which naive cells were positively selected on CD45RA and the negative fraction became the memory subset. Blood was collected by leukapheresis, and PBMCs were isolated by Ficoll-Histopaque density gradient centrifugation and then cryopreserved in liquid nitrogen vapor phase. Analytical flow cytometry was used to check the purity and quantity of each magnetically sorted T cell population. Each sorted fraction had its genomic DNA isolated and then quantified by UV absorbance on a Nanodrop 2000c. Trimming takes 8 bases from V and 1 base from J, and the germline ends sit 15 bases apart. CDR1 and CDR2 are drawn from the germline V gene: SGHAT, FQNNGV. Measured from the cysteine to the phenylalanine, the CDR3 is 14 residues long. Kept here is only the CDR3 DNA, which spans 42 bases and is read in frame from base 1.

To note about this clone: Its recognized antigen is unknown. No base quality information exists; no much larger clone differs at one position.

The sequencing input was naive CD4+ T cells sorted from blood. The cell subset or site label on this specimen signifies: CD45RA+ positively selected. The clonotype comes from a man aged 18 to 30 in good health. The rearranged chain carries TRBV11-2 and TRBJ2-7; the best D guess is TRBD2, with 6 bases matching. CDR3 loop: CASGQVAASYEQYF. Here is the DNA: TGTGCCAGCGGCCAGGTAGCGGCATCCTACGAGCAGTACTTC.